These T cell receptor beta chains were read from a single sample in a study of T cell responses to AZD1222 COVID-19 vaccine. Sequencing was performed with immunoSEQ multiplex PCR; in TCRdb, only in-frame clones are kept and a portion is missing. The data show under 150,000 clones, roughly 92% seen once. The specimen was peripheral blood, collected 28 days after the second AZD1222 dose. The receptors originated from an adult who received the AZD1222 COVID-19 vaccine. Each CDR3 is given with its conserved first and last residue. A D gene is named only where the DNA matches it firmly. Clone size appears in some rows only: once, few, many, or a class for an expanded clone.

abundance	v_gene	d_gene	j_gene	CDR3nt	CDR3aa
.	TRBV7-9	TRBD2	TRBJ2-2	TGTGCCAGCAGCCCGAGGACTAGCGGGGGAGCAAGCACCGGGGAGCTGTTTTTT	CASSPRTSGGASTGELFF
.	TRBV13	TRBD2	TRBJ2-7	TGTGCCAGCAGCCGACTAGCGGGGGGGTGTAAAGAGCAGTACTTC	CASSRLAGGCKEQYF
once	TRBV5-1	TRBD2	TRBJ2-2	TGCGCCAGCAGCTTGACTAGCGGGGCTGACACCGGGGAGCTGTTTTTT	CASSLTSGADTGELFF
.	TRBV12-3/TRBV12-4	.	TRBJ1-1	TGTGCCAGCAGTTTGGACAGCACTGAAGCTTTCTTT	CASSLDSTEAFF
.	TRBV5-3	TRBD1	TRBJ1-6	TGTGCCAGAAGCATTACCAGTCCGGGACAGGGTTTTGGTAATTCACCCCTCCACTTT	CARSITSPGQGFGNSPLHF
.	TRBV11-2	TRBD1	TRBJ2-7	TGTGCCAGCAGCTTCATCACTGACAGGGGACTTTCCTACGAGCAGTACTTC	CASSFITDRGLSYEQYF
.	TRBV11-2	.	TRBJ1-6	TGTGCCAGCAGCTTAGGGAGGGTGGACAGAAGTTATAATTCACCCCTCCACTTT	CASSLGRVDRSYNSPLHF
once	TRBV7-3	.	TRBJ1-2	TGTGCCAGCAGCTCCACCCCGGAAGCTAACTATGGCTACACCTTC	CASSSTPEANYGYTF
once	TRBV24-1	.	TRBJ1-5	TGTGCCACCAGTCCGAGGACCCCGAGAGGAAATCAGCCCCAGCATTTT	CATSPRTPRGNQPQHF
.	TRBV12-3/TRBV12-4	.	TRBJ2-1	TGTGCCACAGGGGGGGTGCGGACTCCCGAGTTCTTC	CATGGVRTPEFF
.	TRBV2	TRBD1	TRBJ2-1	TGTGCCAGCAGTGTAAACAGGGGTAGCAATGAGCAGTTCTTC	CASSVNRGSNEQFF
.	TRBV6-2/TRBV6-3	TRBD1	TRBJ2-6	TGTGCCAGCAGCCGATACGGGACAGGGGGCTCTGGGGCCAACGTCCTGACTTTC	CASSRYGTGGSGANVLTF
.	TRBV2	.	TRBJ1-2	TGTGCCACAAGAAGGACGGATACTAACTATGGCTACACCTTC	CATRRTDTNYGYTF
.	TRBV19	.	TRBJ2-1	TGTGCCAGTAGTATTGCGATGGGACAGCAGTTCTTC	CASSIAMGQQFF
.	TRBV18	TRBD1	TRBJ1-5	TGTGCCAGCTCACCAAGGGACAGTAGCAATCAGCCCCAGCATTTT	CASSPRDSSNQPQHF
once	TRBV11-2	.	TRBJ2-3	TGTGCCAGCAGCTTGGCCCTGGGCCCAGATACGCAGTATTTT	CASSLALGPDTQYF
.	TRBV29-1	.	TRBJ1-1	TGCAGCGCGGGCACAGTGAACACTGAAGCTTTCTTT	CSAGTVNTEAFF
.	TRBV19	.	TRBJ2-7	TGTGCCAGTAGTCTCAGTCGTCCCTACGAGCAGTACTTC	CASSLSRPYEQYF
once	TRBV30	TRBD1	TRBJ1-6	TGTGCCTGGGACAGGGTCGGGTTTAATTCACCCCTCCACTTT	CAWDRVGFNSPLHF
.	TRBV4-3	TRBD2	TRBJ2-1	TGCGCCAGCAGCCAACCTAGCGGTCCCTACAATGAGCAGTTCTTC	CASSQPSGPYNEQFF
.	TRBV28	TRBD2	TRBJ2-3	TGTGCCAGCAGTTCCAGGACTAGTTTAAATACGCAGTATTTT	CASSSRTSLNTQYF
once	TRBV28	.	TRBJ2-2	TGTGCCAGCAGCCCTGGACTGTCAGCGAACACCGGGGAGCTGTTTTTT	CASSPGLSANTGELFF
.	TRBV6-4	.	TRBJ1-1	TGTGCCAGCAGTGCCACAGTGAACACTGAAGCTTTCTTT	CASSATVNTEAFF
.	TRBV30	.	TRBJ1-5	TGTGCCTGGAGTGCACAGGATCATCAGCCCCAGCATTTT	CAWSAQDHQPQHF
.	TRBV11-2	TRBD1	TRBJ2-5	TGTGCCAGCAGCTCAGGGGGCGGTGAGACCCAGTACTTC	CASSSGGGETQYF
once	TRBV6-5	TRBD1	TRBJ1-2	TGTGCCAGGGCTCTCGGGACAGGGTATGGCTACACCTTC	CARALGTGYGYTF
.	TRBV5-1	.	TRBJ1-5	TGCGCCAGCAGCTTAGGGGAAAGTCAGCCCCAGCATTTT	CASSLGESQPQHF
.	TRBV7-3	.	TRBJ2-1	TGTGCCAGCAGCCGAGGGGGGTATGAGCAGTTCTTC	CASSRGGYEQFF
.	TRBV2	.	TRBJ1-2	TGTGCCAGCAGTGAAGGCGGGCGGCCTCTGAGCGGCACCTTC	CASSEGGRPLSGTF
.	TRBV3-1/TRBV3-2	.	TRBJ1-1	TGTGCCAGCAGCCCCCTCTATGACACTGAAGCTTTCTTT	CASSPLYDTEAFF
.	TRBV28	.	TRBJ1-3	TGTGCCAGCAGCCCGGCGGGGCGCTCTGGAAACACCATATATTTT	CASSPAGRSGNTIYF
.	TRBV5-6	TRBD1	TRBJ1-4	TGTGCCAGCAGCACGGACAGGGAACGGGGTGAAAAACTGTTTTTT	CASSTDRERGEKLFF
.	TRBV7-6	.	TRBJ2-3	TGTGCCAGCAGCTTAAGCTTCACAGATACGCAGTATTTT	CASSLSFTDTQYF
.	TRBV20-1	.	TRBJ2-5	TGCAGTGCTAGTCAGGGGTGGCGAGAGACCCAGTACTTC	CSASQGWRETQYF
.	TRBV3-1/TRBV3-2	.	TRBJ1-4	TGTGCCAGCAGCCCAAAGGAAGGGGGTAATGAAAAACTGTTTTTT	CASSPKEGGNEKLFF
.	TRBV29-1	TRBD1	TRBJ1-2	TGCAGCGTTTGGGACAGGAACTATGGCTACACCTTC	CSVWDRNYGYTF
.	TRBV7-2	TRBD2	TRBJ2-3	TGTGCCAGCAGCCTTAGCGGGAGGGCCTCCACAGATACGCAGTATTTT	CASSLSGRASTDTQYF
.	TRBV11-3	TRBD1	TRBJ2-2	TGTGCCAGCAGCGGGACAGTCACCGGGGAGCTGTTTTTT	CASSGTVTGELFF
.	TRBV7-2	.	TRBJ1-2	TGTGCCAGCAGCTTAGAGGACAGACCCTATGGCTACACCTTC	CASSLEDRPYGYTF
.	TRBV18	.	TRBJ2-3	TGTGCCAGCTCACCACCCTGGGGGGTAGATACGCAGTATTTT	CASSPPWGVDTQYF
.	TRBV27	.	TRBJ1-5	TGTGCCACCTCAGGACGGAGTAGCTTAAGCAATCAGCCCCAGCATTTT	CATSGRSSLSNQPQHF
once	TRBV2	TRBD1	TRBJ1-2	TGTGCCAGTAGACCGGGACAGAGTTACTATGGCTACACCTTC	CASRPGQSYYGYTF
.	TRBV7-9	TRBD1	TRBJ2-7	TGTGCCAGCAGCACTCCGGGACAGGGGGCCTACGAGCAGTACTTC	CASSTPGQGAYEQYF
.	TRBV19	.	TRBJ2-1	TGTGCCAGTAGTGGTCGCGAGTCCTACAATGAGCAGTTCTTC	CASSGRESYNEQFF
few	TRBV19	.	TRBJ2-7	TGTGCCAGTAGTGTCGGGGGCTCCTACGAGCAGTACTTC	CASSVGGSYEQYF
.	TRBV15	.	TRBJ2-3	TGTGCCACCAGCAGAGATAGGGTGGTCACAGATACGCAGTATTTT	CATSRDRVVTDTQYF
.	TRBV27	.	TRBJ1-6	TGTGCCAGCAGTTTATACAGTGGCTCGGAGGTTTCACCCCTCCACTTT	CASSLYSGSEVSPLHF
once	TRBV5-1	.	TRBJ1-2	TGCGCCAGCAGCTTGACGGAAAACCTGAAGGGCTACACCTTC	CASSLTENLKGYTF
.	TRBV2	.	TRBJ2-1	TGTGCCAGCAGACCAGACGGGGAGCAGTTCTTC	CASRPDGEQFF
.	TRBV6-6	.	TRBJ2-2	TGTGCCAGCAGTACAGGGGGGGCCGGGGAGCTGTTTTTT	CASSTGGAGELFF
.	TRBV7-3	.	TRBJ2-3	TGTGCCAGCAGCTCCCTGGCGGGAACAGATACGCAGTATTTT	CASSSLAGTDTQYF
.	TRBV5-5	TRBD1	TRBJ2-7	TGTGCCAGCAGCATCGCGGACAGGAGCTCCTACGAGCAGTACTTC	CASSIADRSSYEQYF
.	TRBV4-3	.	TRBJ2-7	TGCGCCAGCAGCCAAGATCAGGGTCCGAGCTCCTACGAGCAGTACTTC	CASSQDQGPSSYEQYF
.	TRBV19	.	TRBJ1-2	TGTGCCAGTAGTCTCCGGGACCGGTATGGCTACACCTTC	CASSLRDRYGYTF
.	TRBV7-2	.	TRBJ1-2	TGTGCCAGCAGCTTTATGTATGGCTACACCTTC	CASSFMYGYTF
.	TRBV9	.	TRBJ1-5	TGTGCCAGCAGCGTAGGCTCGGCCAGCAATCAGCCCCAGCATTTT	CASSVGSASNQPQHF
once	TRBV14	.	TRBJ2-2	TGTGCCAGCAGCCAAGATCTGCCAGAACGTTACGGGACCGGGGAGCTGTTTTTT	CASSQDLPERYGTGELFF
.	TRBV27	.	TRBJ2-7	TGTGCCAGCAGTGGGGGGTTGGTGCAGTACTTC	CASSGGLVQYF
.	TRBV5-1	TRBD1	TRBJ2-1	TGCGCCAGCAGCTTGGGGGCAGGGGGATCCTACAATGAGCAGTTCTTC	CASSLGAGGSYNEQFF
.	TRBV27	TRBD2	TRBJ2-7	TGTGCCAGCAGCACCCAAATTACTAGCGGGGTCTACGAGCAGTACTTC	CASSTQITSGVYEQYF